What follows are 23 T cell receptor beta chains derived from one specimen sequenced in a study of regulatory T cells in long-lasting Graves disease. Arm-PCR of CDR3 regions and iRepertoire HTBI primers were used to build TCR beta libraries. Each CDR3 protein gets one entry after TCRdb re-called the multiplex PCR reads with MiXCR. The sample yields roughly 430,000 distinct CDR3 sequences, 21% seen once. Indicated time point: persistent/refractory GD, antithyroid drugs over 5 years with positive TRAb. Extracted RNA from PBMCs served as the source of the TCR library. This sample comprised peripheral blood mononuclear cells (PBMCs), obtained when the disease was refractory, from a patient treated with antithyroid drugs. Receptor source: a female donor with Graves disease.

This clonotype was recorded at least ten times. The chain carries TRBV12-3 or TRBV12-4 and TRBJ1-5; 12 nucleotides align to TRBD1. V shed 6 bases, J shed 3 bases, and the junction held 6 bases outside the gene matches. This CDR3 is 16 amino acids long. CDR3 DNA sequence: TGTGCCAGCAGGGGGACAGGGGGCGTAAACAATCAGCCCCAGCATTTT. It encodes CASRGTGGVNNQPQHF.

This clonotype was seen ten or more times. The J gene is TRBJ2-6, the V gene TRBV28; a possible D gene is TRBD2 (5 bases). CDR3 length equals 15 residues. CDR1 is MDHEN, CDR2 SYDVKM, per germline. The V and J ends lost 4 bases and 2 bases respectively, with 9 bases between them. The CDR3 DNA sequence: TGTGCCAGCAGTTCGGGGTCCCCTGGGGCCAACGTCCTGACTTTC. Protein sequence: CASSSGSPGANVLTF.

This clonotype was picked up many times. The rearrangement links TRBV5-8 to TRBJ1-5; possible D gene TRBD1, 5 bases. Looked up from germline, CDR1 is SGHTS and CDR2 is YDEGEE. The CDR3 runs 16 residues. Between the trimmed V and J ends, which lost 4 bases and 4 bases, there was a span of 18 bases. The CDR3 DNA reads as TGTGCCAGCAGCCTATTTGTTGGGACGGCGAATCAGCCCCAGCATTTT. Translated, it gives CASSLFVGTANQPQHF.

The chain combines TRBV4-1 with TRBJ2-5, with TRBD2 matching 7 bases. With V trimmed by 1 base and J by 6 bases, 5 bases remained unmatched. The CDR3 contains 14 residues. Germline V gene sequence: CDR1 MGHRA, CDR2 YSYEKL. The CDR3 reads CASSQGGSGKTQYF. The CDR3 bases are TGCGCCAGCAGCCAAGGCGGGAGTGGGAAGACCCAGTACTTC.

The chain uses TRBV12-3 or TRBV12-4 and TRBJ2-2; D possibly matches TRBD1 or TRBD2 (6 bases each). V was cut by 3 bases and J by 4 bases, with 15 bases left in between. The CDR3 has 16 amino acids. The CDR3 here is CASSFGSGAGTGELFF. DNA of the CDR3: TGTGCCAGCAGTTTTGGGTCGGGGGCGGGCACCGGGGAGCTGTTTTTT.

DNA of the CDR3: TGCAGTGCTAGAGATCTTGGGGGCCCCCTCTACGAGCAGTACTTC. Encoded protein: CSARDLGGPLYEQYF. The chain employs TRBV20-1 and TRBJ2-7, with D maybe TRBD1 (6 bases). Trimming shortened V by 0 bases and J by 3 bases, and 15 bases separated the two germline ends. This CDR3 comprises 15 residues. The germline V gene encodes CDR1 DFQATT and CDR2 SNEGSKA (reference sequence).

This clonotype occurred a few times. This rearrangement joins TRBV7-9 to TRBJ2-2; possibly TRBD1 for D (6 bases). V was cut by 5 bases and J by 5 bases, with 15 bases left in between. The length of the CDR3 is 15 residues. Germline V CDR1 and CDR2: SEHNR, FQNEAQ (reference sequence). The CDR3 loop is CASSLDRRRTGELFF. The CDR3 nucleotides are TGTGCCAGCAGCCTCGACAGGAGGCGAACCGGGGAGCTGTTTTTT. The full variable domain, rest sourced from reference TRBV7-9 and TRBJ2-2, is DTGVSQNPRHKITKRGQNVTFRCDPISEHNRLYWYRQTLGQGPEFLTYFQNEAQLEKSRLLSDRFSAERPKGSFSTLEIQRTEQGDSAMYLCASSLDRRRTGELFFGEGSRLTVL.

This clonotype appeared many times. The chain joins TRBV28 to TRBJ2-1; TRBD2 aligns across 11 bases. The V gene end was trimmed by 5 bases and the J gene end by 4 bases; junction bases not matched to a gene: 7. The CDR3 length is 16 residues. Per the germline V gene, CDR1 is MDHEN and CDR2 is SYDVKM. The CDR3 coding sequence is TGTGCCAGCAGTCAACCCACTAGCGGGAGTTACAATGAGCAGTTCTTC. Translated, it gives CASSQPTSGSYNEQFF. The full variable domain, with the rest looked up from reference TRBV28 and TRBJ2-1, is DVKVTQSSRYLVKRTGEKVFLECVQDMDHENMFWYRQDPGLGLRLIYFSYDVKMKEKGDIPEGYSVSREKKERFSLILESASTNQTSMYLCASSQPTSGSYNEQFFGPGTRLTVL.

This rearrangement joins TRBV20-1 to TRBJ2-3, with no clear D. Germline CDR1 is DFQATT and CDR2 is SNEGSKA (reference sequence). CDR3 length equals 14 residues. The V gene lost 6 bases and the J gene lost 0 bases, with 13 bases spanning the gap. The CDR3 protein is CSALRLPSTDTQYF. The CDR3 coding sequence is TGCAGTGCCTTGCGTCTCCCGAGCACAGATACGCAGTATTTT.

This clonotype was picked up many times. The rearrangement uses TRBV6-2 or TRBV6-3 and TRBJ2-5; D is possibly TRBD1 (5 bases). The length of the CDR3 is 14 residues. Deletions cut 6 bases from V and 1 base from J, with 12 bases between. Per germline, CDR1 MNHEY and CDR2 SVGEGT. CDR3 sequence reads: CASRKSDSQETQYF. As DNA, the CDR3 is TGTGCCAGCAGGAAGAGTGACAGCCAAGAGACCCAGTACTTC.

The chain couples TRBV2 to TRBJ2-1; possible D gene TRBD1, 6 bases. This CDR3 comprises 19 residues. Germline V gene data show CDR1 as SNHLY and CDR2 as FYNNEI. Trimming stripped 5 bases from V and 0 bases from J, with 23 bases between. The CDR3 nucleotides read TGTGCCAGCAGTATTAGGGGGAGTCGATCCACTGGCTCCTACAATGAGCAGTTCTTC. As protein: CASSIRGSRSTGSYNEQFF. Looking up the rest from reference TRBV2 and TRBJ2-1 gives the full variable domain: EPEVTQTPSHQVTQMGQEVILRCVPISNHLYFYWYRQILGQKVEFLVSFYNNEISEKSEIFDDQFSVERPDGSNFTLKIRSTKLEDSAMYFCASSIRGSRSTGSYNEQFFGPGTRLTVL.

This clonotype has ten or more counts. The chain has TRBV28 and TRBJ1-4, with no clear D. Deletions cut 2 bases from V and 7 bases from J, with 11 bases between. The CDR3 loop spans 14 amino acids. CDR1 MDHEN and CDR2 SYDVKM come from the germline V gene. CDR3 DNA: TGTGCCAGCAGTTTAAGGGATTGGGGTGAAAAACTGTTTTTT. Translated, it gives CASSLRDWGEKLFF. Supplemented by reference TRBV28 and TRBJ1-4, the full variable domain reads DVKVTQSSRYLVKRTGEKVFLECVQDMDHENMFWYRQDPGLGLRLIYFSYDVKMKEKGDIPEGYSVSREKKERFSLILESASTNQTSMYLCASSLRDWGEKLFFGSGTQLSVL.

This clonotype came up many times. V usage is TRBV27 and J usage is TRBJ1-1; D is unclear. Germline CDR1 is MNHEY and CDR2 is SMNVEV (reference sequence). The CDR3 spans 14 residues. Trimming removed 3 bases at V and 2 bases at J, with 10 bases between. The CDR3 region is CASSFDPRNTEAFF. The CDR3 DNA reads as TGTGCCAGCAGTTTCGATCCTAGAAACACTGAAGCTTTCTTT.

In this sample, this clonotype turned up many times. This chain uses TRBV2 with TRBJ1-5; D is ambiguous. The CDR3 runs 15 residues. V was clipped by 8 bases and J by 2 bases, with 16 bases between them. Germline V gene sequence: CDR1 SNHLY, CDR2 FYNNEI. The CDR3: CASRRSDRGNQPQHF. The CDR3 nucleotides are TGTGCCAGCCGAAGGTCGGACCGCGGCAATCAGCCCCAGCATTTT.

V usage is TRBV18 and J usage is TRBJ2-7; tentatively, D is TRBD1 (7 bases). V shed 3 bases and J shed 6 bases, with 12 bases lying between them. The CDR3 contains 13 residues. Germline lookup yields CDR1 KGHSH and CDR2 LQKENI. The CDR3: CASSPGQTSEQYF. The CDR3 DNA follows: TGTGCCAGCTCACCGGGACAGACTAGCGAGCAGTACTTC.

The CDR3 sequence: CASSYGDSSSYEQYF. The DNA of the CDR3 is TGTGCCAGCAGTTACGGCGACAGTAGCTCCTACGAGCAGTACTTC. This chain connects TRBV6-9 to TRBJ2-7, with D maybe TRBD1 (5 bases). This CDR3 is 15 amino acids long. CDR1 is MNHGY and CDR2 is SVAAGI in the germline V gene. V was clipped by 3 bases and J by 0 bases, with 12 bases between them.

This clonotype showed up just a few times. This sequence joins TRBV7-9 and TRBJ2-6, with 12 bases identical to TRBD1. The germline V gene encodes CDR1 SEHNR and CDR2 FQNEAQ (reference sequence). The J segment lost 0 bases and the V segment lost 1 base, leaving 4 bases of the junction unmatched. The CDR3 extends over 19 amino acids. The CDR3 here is CASSLGGTGGSSGANVLTF. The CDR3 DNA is TGTGCCAGCAGCTTAGGAGGGACAGGGGGCTCCTCTGGGGCCAACGTCCTGACTTTC.

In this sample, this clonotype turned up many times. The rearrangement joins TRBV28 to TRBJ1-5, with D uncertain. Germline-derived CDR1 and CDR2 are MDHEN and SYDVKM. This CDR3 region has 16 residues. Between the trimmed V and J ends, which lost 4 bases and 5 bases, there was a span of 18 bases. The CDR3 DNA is TGTGCCAGCAGTTCCCCCGTGGGCAAGTCCCATCAGCCCCAGCATTTT. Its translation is CASSSPVGKSHQPQHF.

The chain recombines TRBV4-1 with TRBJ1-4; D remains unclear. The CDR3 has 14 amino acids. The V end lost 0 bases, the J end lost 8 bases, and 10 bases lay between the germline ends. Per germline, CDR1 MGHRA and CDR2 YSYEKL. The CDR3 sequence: CASSQDRLREKLFF. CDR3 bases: TGCGCCAGCAGCCAAGATCGGTTGAGGGAAAAACTGTTTTTT.

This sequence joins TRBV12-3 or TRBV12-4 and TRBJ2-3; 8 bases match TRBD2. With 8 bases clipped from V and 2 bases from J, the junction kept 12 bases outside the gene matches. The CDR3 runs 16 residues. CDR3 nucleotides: TGTGCCAGCGCCTCCGGGAGGGCCAGGCCCACAGATACGCAGTATTTT. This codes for CASASGRARPTDTQYF.

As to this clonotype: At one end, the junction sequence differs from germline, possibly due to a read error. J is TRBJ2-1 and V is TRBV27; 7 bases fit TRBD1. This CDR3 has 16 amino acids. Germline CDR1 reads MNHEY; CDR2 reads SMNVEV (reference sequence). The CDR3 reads CASSTPRDSSSNEQFF. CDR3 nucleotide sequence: TGTGCCAGCAGTACCCCCCGGGACAGTTCCTCCAATGAGCAGTTCTTC.

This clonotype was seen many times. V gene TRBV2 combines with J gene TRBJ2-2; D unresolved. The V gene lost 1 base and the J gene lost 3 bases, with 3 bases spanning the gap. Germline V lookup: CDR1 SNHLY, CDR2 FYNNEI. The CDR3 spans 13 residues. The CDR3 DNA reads TGTGCCAGCAGTGAAGTCCACACCGGGGAGCTGTTTTTT. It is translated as CASSEVHTGELFF.

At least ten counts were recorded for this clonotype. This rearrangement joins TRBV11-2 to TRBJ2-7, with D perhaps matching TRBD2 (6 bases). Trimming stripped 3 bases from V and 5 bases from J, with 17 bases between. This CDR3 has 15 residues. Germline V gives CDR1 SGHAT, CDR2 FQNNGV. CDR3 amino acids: CASSFAGSSWNEQYF. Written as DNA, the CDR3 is TGTGCCAGCAGCTTCGCGGGGTCCTCCTGGAACGAGCAGTACTTC. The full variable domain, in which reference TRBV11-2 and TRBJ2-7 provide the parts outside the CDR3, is EAGVAQSPRYKIIEKRQSVAFWCNPISGHATLYWYQQILGQGPKLLIQFQNNGVVDDSQLPKDRFSAERLKGVDSTLKIQPAKLEDSAVYLCASSFAGSSWNEQYFGPGTRLTVT.